The clone carrying this T cell receptor (beta chain) was seen more than once but under ten times. The source of the sample is a study of blood T cell repertoires in COVID-19. The wider study: Sources were T cells, B-cell-depleted T cells, or PBMCs; the material itself was cDNA or gDNA.

The germline gives CDR1 SGHAT, CDR2 FQNNGV. CDR3 length: 16 amino acids. Trimming removed 1 base from V and 9 bases from J, with 21 bases in between. Original data processing: Reference gene primer amplification in the assay estimated nucleated cell counts. Method: immunoSEQ multiplex PCR; TCRdb's copy keeps in-frame clones and lacks some. The V and J calls and clone size are taken from that table; D and trimming were inferred from the DNA. The data hold around 61,000 clones, with 80% to 85% observed a single time. Sequencing was done on a sample of peripheral blood. The chain is built from TRBV11-2 and TRBJ2-5; no firm D call. The sequence was obtained from an older man with acute or convalescent COVID-19. CDR3 bases: TGTGCCAGCAGCTTAGTATCTTGGGCCAAACATAGAGCCCAGTACTTC. Its protein is CASSLVSWAKHRAQYF.